This entry lists 30 T cell receptor beta chains sequenced from one sample in a study of cytomegalovirus exposure and HLA in healthy donors. Vbeta (60) and Jbeta (13) primers were used in the PCR. Profiling relied on immunoSEQ multiplex PCR, and the TCRdb table lists in-frame clones only, not all of them. Of roughly 280,000 clones listed, roughly 70% are singletons. Sequencing was carried out using PBMCs. Source of these receptors: a female donor in good health and CMV-seronegative.

This sequence joins TRBV6-4 and TRBJ2-1, with 9 bases matching TRBD1. The CDR3 extends over 12 amino acids. J was trimmed by 15 bases and V by 4 bases; bases with no gene match: 7. Germline V gene sequence: CDR1 MRHNA, CDR2 SNTAGT. The CDR3 loop is CASSVTGGAPFF. The CDR3 bases are TGTGCCAGCAGTGTAACAGGGGGCGCTCCGTTCTTC.

This chain joins TRBV7-6 and TRBJ1-2; 10 bases fit TRBD1. CDR3 size: 19 residues. Germline trimming cut 4 bases from V and 4 bases from J; bases unmatched to any gene: 18. Per germline, CDR1 SGHVS and CDR2 FNYEAQ. CDR3 in amino acids: CASSSSRDRGLLRGYGYTF. The CDR3 region has the DNA TGTGCCAGCAGCTCTTCAAGAGACAGGGGGCTCCTCCGGGGCTATGGCTACACCTTC.

The J gene is TRBJ2-7, the V gene TRBV10-3, with TRBD2 identical over 9 bases. CDR3 length equals 14 residues. The germline V gene has CDR1 ENHRY and CDR2 SYGVKD. Trimming cost V 2 bases and J 5 bases; bases outside gene matches: 4. The CDR3 DNA follows: TGTGCCATCAGTGAGCTAGCGGGATTCAACGAGCAGTACTTC. As protein: CAISELAGFNEQYF.

This chain uses TRBV7-9 with TRBJ2-2, with D maybe TRBD2 (5 bases). Germline CDR1 SEHNR, CDR2 FQNEAQ (reference sequence). The CDR3 consists of 16 residues. V lost 7 bases and J lost 4, with 19 bases in between. The CDR3 DNA sequence: TGTGCCAGCACCCTCTTCGTCGGGGTGAGCACCGGGGAGCTGTTTTTT. Translated, it gives CASTLFVGVSTGELFF.

The gene calls are TRBV28 and TRBJ2-7; 7 nucleotides match TRBD2. The CDR3 has 15 residues. V lost 2 bases to trimming and J lost 4 bases; unmatched junction nucleotides: 8. Germline V gives CDR1 MDHEN, CDR2 SYDVKM. The CDR3 nucleotides read TGTGCCAGCAGTTTAATTACTGCGGGGGTTTACGAGCAGTACTTC. This gives the protein CASSLITAGVYEQYF.

The chain combines TRBV6-1 with TRBJ1-2; D not certain. From germline, CDR1 is MNHNS and CDR2 SASEGT. V gave up 0 bases and J gave up 4 bases, with 12 bases separating them. The CDR3 runs 15 residues. The CDR3 DNA follows: TGTGCCAGCAGTGAAGCGCTCGGGAGAAGCTATGGCTACACCTTC. It codes for CASSEALGRSYGYTF.

The chain joins TRBV9 to TRBJ1-2; D gene uncertain. CDR1 and CDR2 (germline): SGDLS, YYNGEE. The CDR3 length is 15 residues. Deletions cut 0 bases from V and 4 bases from J, with 13 bases between. The CDR3 here is CASSVEGNAGYGYTF. DNA of the CDR3: TGTGCCAGCAGCGTAGAAGGGAATGCGGGCTATGGCTACACCTTC.

V is TRBV9 and J is TRBJ2-2; D is unresolved. This CDR3 has 14 residues. V lost 6 bases and J 0 bases, leaving 9 bases between the germline ends. CDR1 SGDLS and CDR2 YYNGEE come from the germline V gene. The CDR3 bases are TGTGCCAGCAAATCGGTCGCGAACACCGGGGAGCTGTTTTTT. Translation gives CASKSVANTGELFF.

This clone has more than one count but fewer than ten. The V call is TRBV5-1, the J call TRBJ1-3; D is unresolved. This CDR3 comprises 15 residues. Trimming removed 0 bases from V and 0 bases from J, with 7 bases in between. Germline CDR1 and CDR2: SGHRS and YFSETQ. The CDR3 is CASSLDGVSGNTIYF. CDR3 bases: TGCGCCAGCAGCTTGGACGGGGTCTCTGGAAACACCATATATTTT. The entire variable domain, with the rest obtained from reference TRBV5-1 and TRBJ1-3, is as follows: KAGVTQTPRYLIKTRGQQVTLSCSPISGHRSVSWYQQTPGQGLQFLFEYFSETQRNKGNFPGRFSGRQFSNSRSEMNVSTLELGDSALYLCASSLDGVSGNTIYFGEGSWLTVV.

In this sample, this clone turned up once. The chain combines TRBV28 with TRBJ2-1; no firm D call. The germline V gene encodes CDR1 MDHEN and CDR2 SYDVKM. V lost 5 bases and J lost 0, with 14 bases in between. This CDR3 contains 16 residues. The CDR3 region has the DNA TGTGCCAGCAGTCCTGAGCCGGAGAGCTCCTACAATGAGCAGTTCTTC. Translated: CASSPEPESSYNEQFF.

This clone was recorded a few times. The chain employs TRBV11-2 and TRBJ2-5, with 7 nucleotides matching TRBD1. Unmatched junction bases numbered 12, after V lost 3 bases and J lost 5 bases. This CDR3 is built from 16 residues. Per germline, CDR1 SGHAT and CDR2 FQNNGV. DNA for the CDR3: TGTGCCAGCAGCTTTTCCGGGACAGCATATCGGGAGACCCAGTACTTC. This gives the protein CASSFSGTAYRETQYF.

This rearrangement joins TRBV28 to TRBJ1-2; D is perhaps TRBD1 (6 bases). CDR3 length: 19 residues. Between the trimmed V and J ends, which lost 3 bases and 8 bases, there was a span of 31 bases. CDR1 and CDR2 from the germline V gene are MDHEN and SYDVKM. This CDR3 is CASSLIVAETGPKIWGYTF. For the CDR3, the DNA is TGTGCCAGCAGTTTGATCGTCGCGGAGACAGGACCCAAGATCTGGGGCTACACCTTC.

This clone was seen a handful of times. This chain uses TRBV4-1 with TRBJ2-2, with D perhaps TRBD2 (6 bases). The CDR3 totals 17 residues. Germline assignment: CDR1 MGHRA and CDR2 YSYEKL. Trimming left V 5 bases short and J 2 bases short, with 18 bases between. The CDR3 reads CASSVHPSGLNTGELFF. CDR3 coding DNA: TGCGCCAGCAGCGTACACCCGTCGGGACTTAACACCGGGGAGCTGTTTTTT.

The DNA for the CDR3 is TGTGCCAGCAGCTTGGCCCTTGAGACAGCCTATGGCTACACCTTC. This gives the protein CASSLALETAYGYTF. This sequence joins TRBV5-4 and TRBJ1-2, with D possibly TRBD1 on 5 matching bases. With 0 bases removed from V and 4 bases from J, the gap between germline ends came to 13 bases. The CDR3 sequence is 15 residues long. CDR1 SGHNT and CDR2 YYREEE come from the germline V gene (reference sequence).

This chain uses TRBV15 with TRBJ2-5, with 7 bases aligning to TRBD2. Germline-derived CDR1 and CDR2 are LNHNV and YYDKDF (reference sequence). The J segment lost 2 bases and the V segment lost 5 bases, leaving 17 bases of the junction unmatched. CDR3 length: 18 residues. CDR3 protein: CATSGGRKGGGAQETQYF. For the CDR3, the DNA is TGTGCCACCAGCGGCGGGAGAAAAGGAGGAGGTGCGCAAGAGACCCAGTACTTC. Full variable domain (remainder filled in from reference TRBV15 and TRBJ2-5): DAMVIQNPRYQVTQFGKPVTLSCSQTLNHNVMYWYQQKSSQAPKLLFHYYDKDFNNEADTPDNFQSRRPNTSFCFLDIRSPGLGDTAMYLCATSGGRKGGGAQETQYFGPGTRLLVL.

This chain links TRBV6-6 with TRBJ1-2, with D perhaps TRBD1 (6 bases). From germline, CDR1 is MNHNY and CDR2 SVGAGI (reference sequence). The CDR3 extends over 14 amino acids. The V end lost 5 bases, the J end lost 2 bases, and 12 bases lay between the germline ends. CDR3 sequence: CASSPGTPNYGYTF. The DNA for the CDR3 is TGTGCCAGCAGTCCAGGGACACCAAACTATGGCTACACCTTC.

The rearrangement uses TRBV6-5 and TRBJ2-7, with 10 bases that match TRBD2. Germline V gives CDR1 MNHEY, CDR2 SVGAGI. This CDR3 has 16 amino acids. With 4 bases clipped from V and 0 bases from J, the junction kept 6 bases outside the gene matches. CDR3 protein: CASSSRLAGSSYEQYF. CDR3 coding DNA: TGTGCCAGCAGTTCCAGACTAGCGGGCTCCTCCTACGAGCAGTACTTC.

This clone was detected only a few times. This chain uses TRBV28 with TRBJ1-1; 9 bases match TRBD1. The CDR3 loop spans 17 amino acids. Germline V gene data show CDR1 as MDHEN and CDR2 as SYDVKM. V was pared by 9 bases and J by 4 bases, with 18 bases of the junction left unmatched. The CDR3 region is CASQTGGSFYRSTEAFF. The DNA for the CDR3 is TGTGCCAGTCAGACAGGGGGTAGTTTTTATCGAAGCACTGAAGCTTTCTTT.

The chain is built from TRBV7-2 and TRBJ1-1; D might be TRBD1 (5 bases). The CDR3 is 15 residues long. Deletions cut 1 base from V and 1 base from J, with 10 bases between. From germline, CDR1 is SGHTA and CDR2 FQGNSA. The CDR3 nucleotides read TGTGCCAGCAGCTTAGGAGGACACCCGAACACTGAAGCTTTCTTT. Translation: CASSLGGHPNTEAFF.

V usage is TRBV6-6 and J usage is TRBJ1-5, with a weak D call TRBD1 (6 bases). V was clipped by 5 bases and J by 3 bases, with 17 bases between them. The CDR3 is 16 residues long. Germline loops: CDR1 MNHNY, CDR2 SVGAGI (reference sequence). The CDR3 sequence: CASSPGDKVTNQPQHF. DNA for the CDR3: TGTGCCAGCAGTCCTGGGGACAAAGTAACCAATCAGCCCCAGCATTTT.

This clone was seen more than once but under ten times. The chain links TRBV28 to TRBJ1-1; D not resolved. There are 13 residues in the CDR3. Germline V CDR1 and CDR2: MDHEN, SYDVKM. Between the trimmed V and J ends, which lost 3 bases and 5 bases, there was a span of 10 bases. CDR3 protein: CASSFQVFTEAFF. CDR3 DNA sequence: TGTGCCAGCAGTTTCCAGGTATTTACTGAAGCTTTCTTT.

The V gene is TRBV29-1, the J gene TRBJ2-2, with 8 bases matching TRBD1. The junction had 1 base not matched to a gene; V was cut back by 5 bases and J by 5 bases. This CDR3 comprises 12 residues. CDR1 and CDR2 from the germline V gene are SQVTM and ANQGSEA. As DNA, the CDR3 is TGCAGCGTTCAGGGGGCGACCGGGGAGCTGTTTTTT. Translating gives CSVQGATGELFF.

The V call is TRBV10-3, the J call TRBJ2-3, with TRBD2 matching over 9 bases. Trimming cost V 3 bases and J 3 bases; bases outside gene matches: 4. CDR3 length equals 15 residues. In germline, CDR1 is ENHRY, CDR2 SYGVKD. DNA of the CDR3: TGTGCCATCAGTGATAGCGGGAGAGGAACAGATACGCAGTATTTT. This codes for CAISDSGRGTDTQYF.

CDR3 bases: TGCGCCAGCAGCGTGGACAGGGTGGCCACTGAAGCTTTCTTT. It codes for CASSVDRVATEAFF. The V and J genes are TRBV5-1 and TRBJ1-1; 8 nucleotides match TRBD1. V was clipped by 4 bases and J by 4 bases; unmatched bases: 6. The germline gives CDR1 SGHRS, CDR2 YFSETQ. The CDR3 length is 14 residues.

J is TRBJ2-7 and V is TRBV6-5; a possible D gene is TRBD2 (5 bases). The CDR3 runs 15 residues. Trimming shortened V by 5 bases and J by 3 bases, and 17 bases separated the two germline ends. Looked up from germline, CDR1 is MNHEY and CDR2 is SVGAGI. DNA of the CDR3: TGTGCCAGCAGTCTCCAACTTTCGGGGAGCTACGAGCAGTACTTC. This encodes CASSLQLSGSYEQYF.

This clone appeared once. The chain employs TRBV5-4 and TRBJ2-3; tentatively, D is TRBD1 (6 bases). The germline CDR1 and CDR2 sequences are SGHNT and YYREEE (reference sequence). V lost 3 bases, J lost 0 bases, and 11 bases lay in between. The length of the CDR3 is 15 residues. The CDR3 sequence is CASSWGPQSTDTQYF. The DNA for the CDR3 is TGTGCCAGCAGCTGGGGGCCCCAAAGCACAGATACGCAGTATTTT. Based on the CDR3 plus reference TRBV5-4 and TRBJ2-3, the full variable domain is ETGVTQSPTHLIKTRGQQVTLRCSSQSGHNTVSWYQQALGQGPQFIFQYYREEENGRGNFPPRFSGLQFPNYSSELNVNALELDDSALYLCASSWGPQSTDTQYFGPGTRLTVL.

This clone was seen a single time. The chain carries TRBV7-9 and TRBJ2-1; maybe TRBD1 (5 bases). Looked up from germline, CDR1 is SEHNR and CDR2 is FQNEAQ (reference sequence). The V end lost 4 bases, the J end lost 10 bases, and 14 bases lay between the germline ends. CDR3 length: 13 residues. The CDR3 DNA sequence: TGTGCCAGCAGCTACAGGATCCCCCCCGAGCAGTTCTTC. Amino acids: CASSYRIPPEQFF.

A few counts support this clone. This rearrangement joins TRBV25-1 to TRBJ1-1; D might be TRBD1 (5 bases). Germline V gene lookup returns CDR1 MGHDK and CDR2 SYGVNS. Trimming removed 1 base from V and 1 base from J, with 7 bases in between. This CDR3 is built from 14 residues. CDR3 nucleotide sequence: TGTGCCAGCAGTGAATCCGGGGGGAACACTGAAGCTTTCTTT. This codes for CASSESGGNTEAFF.

The V gene is TRBV11-2, the J gene TRBJ2-3; maybe TRBD2 (6 bases). Trimming removed 4 bases from V and 3 bases from J, with 11 bases in between. CDR3 length: 14 residues. CDR1 SGHAT and CDR2 FQNNGV come from the germline V gene. The CDR3 coding sequence is TGTGCCAGCAGCTCCGAGGGACTTACAGATACGCAGTATTTT. Amino acids: CASSSEGLTDTQYF. Supplemented by reference TRBV11-2 and TRBJ2-3, the full variable domain reads EAGVAQSPRYKIIEKRQSVAFWCNPISGHATLYWYQQILGQGPKLLIQFQNNGVVDDSQLPKDRFSAERLKGVDSTLKIQPAKLEDSAVYLCASSSEGLTDTQYFGPGTRLTVL.

Of note for this clone: The sample carries other DNA sequences with the same CDR3. V and J are TRBV7-9 and TRBJ2-5; a weak D match, TRBD1 (6 bases). This CDR3 has 13 amino acids. In germline, CDR1 is SEHNR, CDR2 FQNEAQ (reference sequence). Between the trimmed V and J ends, which lost 3 bases and 1 base, there was a span of 6 bases. In DNA form, the CDR3 reads TGTGCCAGCAGCTTGGACAGCCAAGAGACCCAGTACTTC. Protein product: CASSLDSQETQYF.